The source of this TCR beta chain is a study of T cell responses to AZD1222 COVID-19 vaccine. Germline CDR1 and CDR2: SGDLS and YYNGEE. This CDR3 region has 16 residues. Trimming at V came to 0 bases and at J to 2 bases, leaving 8 bases not matched to a gene. Some clones are missing from TCRdb's copy, which holds only in-frame ones; the method was immunoSEQ multiplex PCR. The repertoire has roughly 100,000 clones, around 89% of them found once; the top ten carry around a tenth. The clonotype originates from an adult in good health. Source: peripheral blood, taken on day 0 of AZD1222 vaccination. The gene calls are TRBV9 and TRBJ2-7; 7 positions match TRBD2. CDR3 amino acids: CASSVGGGDKPYEQYF. CDR3 coding DNA: TGTGCCAGCAGCGTAGGGGGGGGAGACAAACCCTACGAGCAGTACTTC. Filled out from reference TRBV9 and TRBJ2-7, the complete variable domain reads DSGVTQTPKHLITATGQRVTLRCSPRSGDLSVYWYQQSLDQGLQFLIQYYNGEERAKGNILERFSAQQFPDLHSELNLSSLELGDSALYFCASSVGGGDKPYEQYFGPGTRLTVT.